This paragraph reports one T cell receptor beta chain. The CDR3 length is 15 residues. V shed 4 bases, J shed 7 bases, and the junction held 6 bases outside the gene matches. Germline CDR1 LGHDT, CDR2 YNNKEL (reference sequence). This entry comes from a study of blood T cell repertoires in COVID-19. Turning to the study itself: From the United States, Italy and Spain came samples of acute and convalescent COVID-19. From T cells, B-cell-depleted T cells, or PBMCs came the material, which was cDNA or gDNA.

Original methodology: Amplification of reference gene primers was used by the study to estimate nucleated cell counts. Assay used: immunoSEQ multiplex PCR; TCRdb lists only in-frame clones, some missing. Clonal size and the V and J genes are those of that table, whereas D and trimming came from the DNA. The table shows roughly 260,000 clones, with around 90% occurring only once. The chain employs TRBV3-1 (or the pseudogene TRBV3-2) and TRBJ1-6; TRBD1 aligns across 8 bases. The source of this sequence is a woman aged 50 to 65 who had recovered from COVID-19. Sequencing input: peripheral blood. The CDR3 sequence is CASSPGQGGNSPLHF. The CDR3 bases are TGTGCCAGCAGCCCAGGACAGGGCGGAAATTCACCCCTCCACTTT.